The 6 T cell receptor beta chains presented below share a single source sample, sequenced in a study of blood T cell repertoires in COVID-19. The table came from immunoSEQ multiplex PCR; TCRdb's copy has only in-frame clones and leaves some out. Of approximately 210,000 clones listed, 80% to 90% are singletons. The sequenced sample consisted of peripheral blood. The origin of the receptors is a human donor in a cohort sampled during active COVID-19.

A remark on this clone: The sample has other DNA sequences that encode this CDR3 too. The V and J genes are TRBV12-3 or TRBV12-4 and TRBJ1-5; D remains ambiguous. The CDR3 runs to 13 residues. Trimming removed 3 bases at V and 5 bases at J, with 8 bases between. CDR3 sequence (DNA): TGTGCCAGCAGTTTTTCCCGGGATCAGCCCCAGCATTTT. Its protein is CASSFSRDQPQHF.

The V and J genes are TRBV19 and TRBJ2-7; 8 bases match TRBD2. This CDR3 spans 14 amino acids. After removal of 2 bases from V and 3 bases from J, the junction contained 3 bases not matched to a gene. Germline-derived CDR1 and CDR2 are LNHDA and SQIVND (reference sequence). The DNA of the CDR3 is TGTGCCAGTAGTATAAGCGGGAGTATCTACGAGCAGTACTTC. Encoded protein: CASSISGSIYEQYF.

V usage is TRBV5-1 and J usage is TRBJ2-2, with D possibly being TRBD1 (6 bases). Germline V gene data show CDR1 as SGHRS and CDR2 as YFSETQ. There are 15 residues in the CDR3. Trimming took off 1 base at V and 6 bases at J, with 13 bases between the two ends. The CDR3 DNA reads as TGCGCCAGCAGCTTGAATACAGGGTCCGCCGGGGAGCTGTTTTTT. Translating it yields CASSLNTGSAGELFF. The complete variable domain, with remaining parts taken from reference TRBV5-1 and TRBJ2-2, reads KAGVTQTPRYLIKTRGQQVTLSCSPISGHRSVSWYQQTPGQGLQFLFEYFSETQRNKGNFPGRFSGRQFSNSRSEMNVSTLELGDSALYLCASSLNTGSAGELFFGEGSRLTVL.

J is TRBJ2-2 and V is TRBV28; a possible D gene is TRBD1 (5 bases). V gave up 6 bases and J gave up 6 bases, with 20 bases separating them. The CDR3 runs to 16 residues. Germline CDR1 is MDHEN and CDR2 is SYDVKM. In DNA form, the CDR3 reads TGTGCCAGCAGAACAGGTCGCAGTCAAATCTCCGGGGAGCTGTTTTTT. Its translation: CASRTGRSQISGELFF.

This clone has a handful of counts. V is TRBV6-5 and J is TRBJ1-2; D is perhaps TRBD1 (5 bases). Trimming removed 1 base at V and 8 bases at J, with 14 bases between. CDR1 and CDR2 (germline): MNHEY, SVGAGI. The CDR3 is made up of 14 amino acids. Written as DNA, the CDR3 is TGTGCCAGCAGTTACTTGAACGGGGGTTTCGGCTACACCTTC. Amino acid sequence: CASSYLNGGFGYTF.

The table lists this clone with a count of one. The chain links TRBV12-3 or TRBV12-4 to TRBJ2-1; D gene ambiguous. There are 12 residues in the CDR3. Trimming took off 2 bases at V and 10 bases at J, with 9 bases between the two ends. The CDR3 bases are TGTGCCAGCAGTTTAATTTCCTTGGAGCAGTTCTTC. As protein: CASSLISLEQFF.